The rows below give T cell receptor beta chains drawn from one sample of a study of CD8 T cells in ankylosing spondylitis. Each CDR3 protein is one row after TCRdb ran MiXCR on the 5' RACE reads. The sample records approximately 540,000 distinct CDR3 sequences, about 13% being singletons. What was sequenced was blood, either unsorted or a sorted T cell fraction (not recorded which). These receptor sequences come from a male donor with ankylosing spondylitis. The CDR3 runs from the conserved cysteine through the conserved F or W. Fields, in order: clone size, V gene, J gene, D gene, CDR3 DNA, CDR3 protein. A D gene is named only where the DNA matches it firmly. The size of a clone is reported for some rows only, either as once, few or many, or as a class for expanded clones.

>-|TRBV6-5|TRBJ1-2|-
TGTGCCAGCAGTTACGACAGGAACTATGGCTACACCTTC
CASSYDRNYGYTF
>many|TRBV7-2|TRBJ1-3|-
TGTGCCAGCAGCTTTGGACCGAACTCTGGAAACACCATATATTTT
CASSFGPNSGNTIYF
>few|TRBV6-2/TRBV6-3|TRBJ2-7|TRBD2
TGTGCCAGCACGGAGGGACTAGCTATATTCTTC
CASTEGLAIFF
>few|TRBV6-5|TRBJ2-1|-
TGTGCCAGCAGTTACGGGGCAGCCCCCAATGAGCAGTTCTTC
CASSYGAAPNEQFF
>few|TRBV5-1|TRBJ1-3|TRBD1
TGCGCCAGCAGCATCGGGACAGCCGACTCTGGAAACACCATATATTTT
CASSIGTADSGNTIYF
>-|TRBV24-1|TRBJ1-1|-
TGTGCCACCAGTGATTCCGGACGGCTGAACACTGAAGCTTTCTTT
CATSDSGRLNTEAFF
>many|TRBV5-5|TRBJ2-1|-
TGTGCCAGCAGCTTGGCTGGGAGCCGCCGGAATGAGCAGTTCTTC
CASSLAGSRRNEQFF
>few|TRBV14|TRBJ2-1|TRBD2
TGTGCCAGCAGCCGGGGACTAGCTACATACAATGAGCAGTTCTTC
CASSRGLATYNEQFF
>once|TRBV4-2|TRBJ2-3|-
TGTGCCAGCAGCCGCGAGGGCCACACAGATACGCAGTATTTT
CASSREGHTDTQYF
>-|TRBV4-2|TRBJ2-2|-
TGTGCCAGCAGCCACCCCAAGTGGGCGGGGCTCGACACCGGGGAGCTGTTTTTT
CASSHPKWAGLDTGELFF
>few|TRBV7-2|TRBJ2-7|TRBD2
TGTGCCAGCAGCTCAAGGGCTAGCGGGAGCACCTACGAGCAGTACTTC
CASSSRASGSTYEQYF
>few|TRBV6-1|TRBJ1-6|TRBD1
TGTGCCGGTAGACAGGGCGGTAATTCACCCCTCCACTTT
CAGRQGGNSPLHF
>many|TRBV12-3/TRBV12-4|TRBJ2-5|TRBD1
TGTGCCAGCAGTACTCGCGGGACAGGGGGCCACCAAGAGACCCAGTACTTC
CASSTRGTGGHQETQYF
>-|TRBV5-1|TRBJ1-1|-
TGCGCCAGCAGCTTCAGGGCTTCGGACACTGAAGCTTTCTTT
CASSFRASDTEAFF
>-|TRBV12-3/TRBV12-4|TRBJ2-7|TRBD2
TGTGCCAGCAGTTTAGCGCTAGCGGGAAACGAGCAGTACTTC
CASSLALAGNEQYF
>-|TRBV2|TRBJ2-7|TRBD1
TGTGCCAGCAGAGCCTGGGCCGGGACAGGTTCCGAGCAGTACTTC
CASRAWAGTGSEQYF
>many|TRBV5-5|TRBJ2-7|TRBD1
TGTGCCAGCAGCCTGGGACAGGGGATCTACGAGCAGTACTTC
CASSLGQGIYEQYF
>few|TRBV15|TRBJ2-5|TRBD1
TGTGCCACCAGCAACAAGGGACAGGGACAAGAGACCCAGTACTTC
CATSNKGQGQETQYF
>few|TRBV7-2|TRBJ2-3|-
TGTGCCAGCAGACCCGGACATACCAGCACAGATACGCAGTATTTT
CASRPGHTSTDTQYF
>-|TRBV3-1|TRBJ2-1|TRBD2
TGTGCCAGCAGCCAAGCTAGCGGGGTCTGGGATGAGCAGTTCTTC
CASSQASGVWDEQFF
>many|TRBV12-3/TRBV12-4|TRBJ1-1|-
TGTGCCAGCAGATACGGATTGAACACTGAAGCTTTCTTT
CASRYGLNTEAFF
>few|TRBV7-9|TRBJ2-3|-
TGTGCCAGCAGCCTCAGGGAGTTCGCAGATACGCAGTATTTT
CASSLREFADTQYF
>few|TRBV7-2|TRBJ2-2|TRBD2
TGTGCCAGCAGCTTAGGACTAGCGGGATCCCCCCACTTTTTT
CASSLGLAGSPHFF
>few|TRBV7-2|TRBJ2-2|-
TGTGCCAGCAGCTTCCATAGCACCGGGGAGCTGTTTTTT
CASSFHSTGELFF
>-|TRBV12-3/TRBV12-4|TRBJ1-1|-
TGTGCCAGCAGTTTAACACCGGCGCTAGGGACTGAAGCTTTCTTT
CASSLTPALGTEAFF